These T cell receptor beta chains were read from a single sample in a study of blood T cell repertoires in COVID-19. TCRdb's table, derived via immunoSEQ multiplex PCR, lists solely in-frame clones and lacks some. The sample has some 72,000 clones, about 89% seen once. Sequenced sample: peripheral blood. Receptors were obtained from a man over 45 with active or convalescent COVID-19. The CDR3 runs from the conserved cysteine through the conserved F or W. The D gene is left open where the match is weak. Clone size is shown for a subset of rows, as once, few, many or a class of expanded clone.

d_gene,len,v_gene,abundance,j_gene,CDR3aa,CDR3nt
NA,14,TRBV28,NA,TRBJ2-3,CASKGVGRADTQYF,TGTGCCAGCAAGGGCGTCGGGAGAGCAGATACGCAGTATTTT
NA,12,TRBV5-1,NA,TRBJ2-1,CASSLTNNEQFF,TGCGCCAGCAGCCTAACTAACAATGAGCAGTTCTTC
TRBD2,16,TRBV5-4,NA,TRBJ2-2,CASSLGLAGLTGELFF,TGTGCCAGCAGCTTAGGCCTAGCGGGTTTGACCGGGGAGCTGTTTTTT
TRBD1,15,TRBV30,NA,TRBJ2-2,CAWTWDRTNTGELFF,TGTGCCTGGACCTGGGACAGAACGAACACCGGGGAGCTGTTTTTT
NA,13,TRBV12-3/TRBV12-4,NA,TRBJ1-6,CASSFNRNSPLHF,TGTGCCAGCAGTTTTAACAGAAATTCACCCCTCCACTTT
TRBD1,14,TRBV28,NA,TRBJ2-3,CASRDRGNTDTQYF,TGTGCCAGTAGGGACAGGGGGAACACAGATACGCAGTATTTT
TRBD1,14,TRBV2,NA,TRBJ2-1,CASSTAQGDNEQFF,TGTGCCAGCAGTACGGCCCAGGGGGACAATGAGCAGTTCTTC
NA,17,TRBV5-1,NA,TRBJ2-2,CASSATHRDIGTGELFF,TGCGCCAGCAGCGCCACGCACAGGGATATAGGCACCGGGGAGCTGTTTTTT
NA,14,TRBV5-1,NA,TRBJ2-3,CASSQQQNTDTQYF,TGCGCCAGCAGCCAACAACAAAACACAGATACGCAGTATTTT
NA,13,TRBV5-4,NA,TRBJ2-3,CASSPTSTDTQYF,TGTGCCAGCAGCCCTACCAGCACAGATACGCAGTATTTT
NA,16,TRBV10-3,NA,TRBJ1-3,CAISESLGAVRNTIYF,TGTGCCATCAGTGAGTCGTTAGGGGCAGTCAGAAACACCATATATTTT
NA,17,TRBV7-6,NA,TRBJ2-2,CASSLVTQGLDTGELFF,TGTGCCAGCAGCTTAGTGACACAGGGTTTGGACACCGGGGAGCTGTTTTTT
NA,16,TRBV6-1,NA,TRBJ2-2,CASSDTGHWDTGELFF,TGTGCCAGCAGTGACACGGGACACTGGGACACCGGGGAGCTGTTTTTT
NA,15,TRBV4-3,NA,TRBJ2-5,CASSQDLGQQETQYF,TGCGCCAGCAGCCAAGACCTGGGGCAACAAGAGACCCAGTACTTC
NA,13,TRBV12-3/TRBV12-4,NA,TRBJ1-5,CASRYDSAQPQHF,TGTGCCAGCAGGTATGACAGCGCCCAGCCCCAGCATTTT
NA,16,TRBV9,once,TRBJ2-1,CASSKRQVWGDNEQFF,TGTGCCAGCAGCAAACGACAGGTTTGGGGAGACAATGAGCAGTTCTTC
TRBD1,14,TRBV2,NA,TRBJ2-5,CASRGTGYPETQYF,TGTGCCAGCAGGGGGACAGGGTATCCGGAGACCCAGTACTTC
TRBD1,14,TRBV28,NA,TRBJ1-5,CASSTVRGRQPQHF,TGTGCCAGCAGCACTGTCAGGGGGCGTCAGCCCCAGCATTTT
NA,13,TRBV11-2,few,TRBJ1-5,CASSLDGDQPQHF,TGTGCCAGCAGCTTAGATGGAGATCAGCCCCAGCATTTT
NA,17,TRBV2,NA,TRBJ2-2,CASSEVGSQPVTGELFF,TGTGCCAGCAGTGAAGTCGGTTCCCAACCCGTCACCGGGGAGCTGTTTTTT
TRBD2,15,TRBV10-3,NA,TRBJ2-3,CAISVDSGGTDTQYF,TGTGCCATCAGTGTAGATAGCGGGGGCACAGATACGCAGTATTTT
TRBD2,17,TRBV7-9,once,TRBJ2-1,CASSSPSGLAGAHEQFF,TGTGCCAGCAGCTCTCCGTCGGGACTAGCGGGGGCCCATGAGCAGTTCTTC
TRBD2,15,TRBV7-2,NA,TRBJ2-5,CASSLRGGIPETQYF,TGTGCCAGCAGCTTACGCGGGGGGATTCCAGAGACCCAGTACTTC
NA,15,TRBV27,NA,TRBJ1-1,CASSAQGGYNTEAFF,TGTGCCAGCAGTGCCCAAGGAGGGTACAACACTGAAGCTTTCTTT
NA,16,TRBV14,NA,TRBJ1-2,CASSQHDRFPNYGYTF,TGTGCCAGCAGCCAACACGACAGGTTTCCTAACTATGGCTACACCTTC
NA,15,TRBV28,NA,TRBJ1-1,CASSAPAGVGSEAFF,TGTGCCAGCAGTGCGCCAGCAGGGGTAGGATCTGAAGCTTTCTTT
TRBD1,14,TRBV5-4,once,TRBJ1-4,CASRTDRGGEKLFF,TGTGCCAGCAGAACCGACAGGGGGGGTGAAAAACTGTTTTTT
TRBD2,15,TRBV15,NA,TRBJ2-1,CATSRDLAGGREQFF,TGTGCCACCAGCAGAGATCTAGCGGGGGGGCGTGAGCAGTTCTTC
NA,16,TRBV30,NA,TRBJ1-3,CAWSPGTSSSGNTIYF,TGTGCCTGGAGTCCCGGGACTTCTAGTTCTGGAAACACCATATATTTT
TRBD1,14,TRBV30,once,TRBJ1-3,CAWGGQGNGNTIYF,TGTGCCTGGGGGGGACAGGGGAACGGAAACACCATATATTTT
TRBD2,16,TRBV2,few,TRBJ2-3,CASSEPRGGPTDTQYF,TGTGCCAGCAGTGAACCACGGGGGGGCCCCACAGATACGCAGTATTTT
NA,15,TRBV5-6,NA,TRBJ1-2,CASSLDRTEKYGYTF,TGTGCCAGCAGCTTGGATCGGACAGAGAAATATGGCTACACCTTC
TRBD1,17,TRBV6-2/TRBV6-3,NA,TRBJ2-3,CASSKTWTGGNTDTQYF,TGTGCCAGCAGTAAAACGTGGACAGGGGGAAACACAGATACGCAGTATTTT
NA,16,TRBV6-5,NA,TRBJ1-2,CASSYWTATVSYGYTF,TGTGCCAGCAGTTACTGGACAGCGACAGTTTCCTATGGCTACACCTTC
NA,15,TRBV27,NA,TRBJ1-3,CASRQQGFSGNTIYF,TGTGCCAGCAGACAACAGGGATTCTCTGGAAACACCATATATTTT
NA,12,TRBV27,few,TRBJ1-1,CASRAGNTEAFF,TGTGCCAGCAGGGCGGGGAACACTGAAGCTTTCTTT
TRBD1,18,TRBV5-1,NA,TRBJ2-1,CASSSTALRDRVYNEQFF,TGCGCCAGCAGCTCAACGGCGCTCCGGGACAGGGTATACAATGAGCAGTTCTTC
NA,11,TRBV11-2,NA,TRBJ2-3,CASSQKDTQYF,TGTGCCAGCAGCCAGAAGGATACGCAGTATTTT
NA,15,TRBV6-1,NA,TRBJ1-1,CASSEDAGAPTEAFF,TGTGCCAGCAGTGAAGATGCGGGGGCGCCCACTGAAGCTTTCTTT
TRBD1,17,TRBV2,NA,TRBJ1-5,CASSGWTGGGSNQPQHF,TGTGCCAGCAGTGGATGGACAGGGGGCGGAAGCAATCAGCCCCAGCATTTT
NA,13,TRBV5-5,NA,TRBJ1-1,CASSTLQGTEAFF,TGTGCCAGCAGCACCCTCCAGGGCACTGAAGCTTTCTTT
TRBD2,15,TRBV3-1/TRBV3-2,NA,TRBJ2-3,CASSRLAGEGDTQYF,TGTGCCAGCAGCCGGCTAGCGGGGGAGGGGGATACGCAGTATTTT